A selection of T cell receptor beta chains follows, all from one sample in a study of shared clonotypes between healthy human individuals. TCRdb's copy holds only in-frame clones and misses some; the assay was immunoSEQ multiplex PCR. The sample carries about 820,000 clones, about 91% recorded once. The sequenced sample was naive CD8+ T cells sorted from blood. All receptors come from a young man in good health. The conserved cysteine and the conserved F or W are not part of the CDR3 here.

V gene	J gene	CDR3 protein
TRBV28	TRBJ2-5	ASRRDYLQETQY
TRBV28	TRBJ2-7	ASSLGSGGPYEQY
TRBV27	TRBJ2-7	ASSLKSWAGYEQY
TRBV5-4	TRBJ1-2	ASSGTGATGYGYT
TRBV6-5	TRBJ2-5	ASSVVNQETQY
TRBV2	TRBJ1-5	ASSDPSVGDNQPQH
TRBV13	TRBJ2-1	ASSLDSGFDNEQF
TRBV28	TRBJ2-7	ASSTGQGYEQY
TRBV7-9	TRBJ2-7	ASSLAPGTLNEQY
TRBV29-1	TRBJ1-2	SAYGQSASNYGYT
TRBV11-2	TRBJ1-1	ASSLEGQVRMNTEAF
TRBV28	TRBJ2-7	ASRTLISSPGSGRVYEQY
TRBV4-1	TRBJ2-2	ASSPTGENTGELF
TRBV4-1	TRBJ1-1	ASSQEWENTEAF
TRBV19	TRBJ2-1	ASSLLSSGDYNEQF
TRBV6-1	TRBJ1-1	ASSVQGPAMNTEAF